The 8 T cell receptor beta chains listed next were all sequenced from one sample in a study of lymphopenia after photon versus proton radiotherapy. Generated by immunoSEQ multiplex PCR, the TCRdb table keeps only in-frame clones and is missing some. The sample has about 70,000 clones, about 87% seen once. Sample: peripheral blood, taken from a patient treated with proton-based radiotherapy. The receptors here all came from a man older than 75 with esophageal cancer.

This clone was seen only once. The chain is built from TRBV27 and TRBJ1-5; TRBD1 is a possible D gene (6 bases). The CDR3 totals 13 residues. The germline CDR1 and CDR2 sequences are MNHEY and SMNVEV (reference sequence). Trimming removed 5 bases from V and 4 bases from J, with 9 bases in between. The CDR3, as DNA: TGTGCCAGCAGTGCCAGGGGTAATCAGCCCCAGCATTTT. This codes for CASSARGNQPQHF.

Here the CDR3 DNA reads TGTGCCAGCAGCGTAGGGACCTACAATGAGCAGTTCTTC. Translated: CASSVGTYNEQFF. The rearrangement uses TRBV9 and TRBJ2-1; D gene uncertain. This CDR3 comprises 13 residues. Trimming pared 0 bases from V and 2 bases from J, leaving 3 bases between. Germline CDR1 and CDR2: SGDLS and YYNGEE.

The chain joins TRBV6-6 to TRBJ2-3, with TRBD2 matching 10 bases. V lost 2 bases, J lost 4 bases, and 0 bases stayed unmatched. Germline V CDR1 and CDR2: MNHNY, SVGAGI (reference sequence). This CDR3 contains 14 residues. The chain's CDR3 is CASSYGTSADTQYF. Written as DNA, the CDR3 is TGTGCCAGCAGTTACGGGACTAGCGCAGATACGCAGTATTTT.

The chain uses TRBV6-5 and TRBJ2-5; 13 nucleotides match TRBD2. Trimming cost V 8 bases and J 5 bases; bases outside gene matches: 8. This CDR3 comprises 15 residues. Germline V gene lookup returns CDR1 MNHEY and CDR2 SVGAGI. CDR3 bases: TGTGCCAGCTTAAAGACTAGCGGGAGGAGGGAGACCCAGTACTTC. Its translation: CASLKTSGRRETQYF.

The chain uses TRBV15 and TRBJ2-1, with 8 positions matching TRBD2. The CDR3 runs to 14 residues. V trimming: 9 bases; J trimming: 4 bases; junction bases outside the gene matches: 8. The V gene's germline CDR1 is LNHNV and CDR2 YYDKDF (reference sequence). The DNA of the CDR3 is TGTGCCACGAAGTCGGGAGGGCCTTACAATGAGCAGTTCTTC. This gives the protein CATKSGGPYNEQFF.

The rearrangement joins TRBV5-4 to TRBJ2-1; D remains unclear. Trimming removed 0 bases at V and 7 bases at J, with 2 bases between. The CDR3 sequence is 11 residues long. Germline V gives CDR1 SGHNT, CDR2 YYREEE (reference sequence). The CDR3 region is CASSLGNEQFF. Here the CDR3 DNA reads TGTGCCAGCAGCTTGGGGAATGAGCAGTTCTTC.

This rearrangement joins TRBV5-5 to TRBJ2-7; D possibly corresponds to TRBD2 (5 bases). Germline assignment: CDR1 SGHKS and CDR2 YYEKEE (reference sequence). V lost 2 bases, J lost 6 bases, and 18 bases lay in between. CDR3 length: 15 residues. The DNA of the CDR3 is TGTGCCAGCAGCTTTCTCCCGGAGGACGCTAGCGAGCAGTACTTC. Translation gives CASSFLPEDASEQYF.

J is TRBJ2-2 and V is TRBV10-2; TRBD2 aligns across 10 bases. This CDR3 spans 19 amino acids. With 3 bases clipped from V and 5 bases from J, the junction kept 15 bases outside the gene matches. From germline, CDR1 is WSHSY and CDR2 SAAADI. For the CDR3, the DNA is TGCGCCAGCAGTGATGAGATCCGGCTAGCGGGAGTTCGGACCGGGGAGCTGTTTTTT. Translation: CASSDEIRLAGVRTGELFF.